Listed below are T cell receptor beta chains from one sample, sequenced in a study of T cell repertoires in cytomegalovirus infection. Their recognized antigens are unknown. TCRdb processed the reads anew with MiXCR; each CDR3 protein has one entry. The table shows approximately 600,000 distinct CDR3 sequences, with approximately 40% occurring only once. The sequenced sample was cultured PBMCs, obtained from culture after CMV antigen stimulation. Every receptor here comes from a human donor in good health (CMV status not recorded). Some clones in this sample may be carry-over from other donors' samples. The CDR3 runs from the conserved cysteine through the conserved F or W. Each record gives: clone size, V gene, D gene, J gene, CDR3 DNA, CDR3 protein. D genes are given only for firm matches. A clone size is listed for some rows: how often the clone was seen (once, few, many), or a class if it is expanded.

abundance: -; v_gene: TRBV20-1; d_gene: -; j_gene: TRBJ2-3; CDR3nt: TGCAGTGCTCCTCTCGACTCTGGGACTAGCACAGATACGCAGTATTTT; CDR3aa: CSAPLDSGTSTDTQYF
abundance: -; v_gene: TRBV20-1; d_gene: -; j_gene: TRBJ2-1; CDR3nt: TGCAGTGCTAGCCCCCCGTGGTTTTACAATGAGCAGTTCTTC; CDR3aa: CSASPPWFYNEQFF
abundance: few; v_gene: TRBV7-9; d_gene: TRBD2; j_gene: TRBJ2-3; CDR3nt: TGTGCCAGCAGCTTAGTGATAGCGGGAGATACGCAGTATTTT; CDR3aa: CASSLVIAGDTQYF
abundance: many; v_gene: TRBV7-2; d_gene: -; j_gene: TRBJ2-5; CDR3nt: TGTGCCAGCAGCTTGATTCGGGAGACCCAGTACTTC; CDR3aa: CASSLIRETQYF
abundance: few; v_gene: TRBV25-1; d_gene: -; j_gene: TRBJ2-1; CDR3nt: TGTGCCAGCAGTGAATATGGCCATTCCAATGAGCAGTTCTTC; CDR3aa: CASSEYGHSNEQFF
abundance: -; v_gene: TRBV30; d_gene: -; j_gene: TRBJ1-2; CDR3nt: TGTGCCTGGAGGGGTAAGACAGACTATGGCTACACCTTC; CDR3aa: CAWRGKTDYGYTF
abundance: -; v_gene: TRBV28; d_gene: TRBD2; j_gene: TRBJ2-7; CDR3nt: TGTGCCAGCCTGGGGGGGACCCCCTACGAGCAGTACTTC; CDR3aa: CASLGGTPYEQYF
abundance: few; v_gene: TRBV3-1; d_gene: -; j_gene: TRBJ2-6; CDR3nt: TGTGCCAGCAGCCAAGATGTGGGCAGCCCCCTACGAGGGGCCAACGTCCTGACTTTC; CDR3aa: CASSQDVGSPLRGANVLTF
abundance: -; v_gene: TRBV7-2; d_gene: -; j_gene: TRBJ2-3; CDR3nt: TGTGCCAGCCCCCGCTCCGGGGCCCCCCGAGATACGCAGTATTTT; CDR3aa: CASPRSGAPRDTQYF
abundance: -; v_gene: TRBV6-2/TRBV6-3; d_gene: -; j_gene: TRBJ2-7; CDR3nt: TGTGCCAGCAGGCGAGGGCGAGCGAACTACGAGCAGTACTTC; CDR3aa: CASRRGRANYEQYF
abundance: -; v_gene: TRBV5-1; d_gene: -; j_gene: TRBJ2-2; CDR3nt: TGCGCCAGCAGGGCGGGGACCCCTTCGACCGGGGAGCTGTTTTTT; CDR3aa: CASRAGTPSTGELFF
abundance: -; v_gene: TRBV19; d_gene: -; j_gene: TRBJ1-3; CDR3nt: TGTGCCAGTAGCATAGAGGGAAACTTTTTCTCTGGAAACACCATATATTTT; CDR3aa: CASSIEGNFFSGNTIYF
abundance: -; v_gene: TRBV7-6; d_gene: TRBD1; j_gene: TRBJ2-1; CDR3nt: TGTGCCAGCAGCTTAGAGCCCCGGACAGGGGTCAAGTTCTTC; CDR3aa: CASSLEPRTGVKFF
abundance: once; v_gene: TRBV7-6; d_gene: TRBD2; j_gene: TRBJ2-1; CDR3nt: TGTGCCAGCAGCTTAGCGACGCGGGGGGGTTCCTACAATGAGCAGTTCTTC; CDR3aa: CASSLATRGGSYNEQFF
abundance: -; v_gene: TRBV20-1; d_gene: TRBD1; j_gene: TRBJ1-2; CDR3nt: TGCAGTGCTCGACAGGGCTTCTATGGCTACACCTTC; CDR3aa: CSARQGFYGYTF
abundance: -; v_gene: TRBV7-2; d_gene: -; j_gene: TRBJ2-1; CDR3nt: TGTGCCAGCAGCTTAAGGGGCAATGTGGGATACAATGAGCAGTTCTTC; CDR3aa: CASSLRGNVGYNEQFF
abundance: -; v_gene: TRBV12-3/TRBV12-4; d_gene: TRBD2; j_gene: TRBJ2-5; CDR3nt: TGTGCCAGCAGTCAAAGTGGGACTACCCACCAAGAGACCCAGTACTTC; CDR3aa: CASSQSGTTHQETQYF
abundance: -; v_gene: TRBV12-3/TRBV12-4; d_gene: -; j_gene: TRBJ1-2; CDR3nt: TGTGCCAGCAGGGATAGAGAAGGGAGTTATGGCTACACCTTC; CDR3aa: CASRDREGSYGYTF
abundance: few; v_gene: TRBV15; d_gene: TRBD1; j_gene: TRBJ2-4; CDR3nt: TGTGCCACCAGCTCCCACAGGGGCACTCAGTACTTC; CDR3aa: CATSSHRGTQYF
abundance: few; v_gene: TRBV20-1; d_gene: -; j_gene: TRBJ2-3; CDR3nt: TGCAGTGCATCGGACCCAGCGGCTACGCAGTATTTT; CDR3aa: CSASDPAATQYF
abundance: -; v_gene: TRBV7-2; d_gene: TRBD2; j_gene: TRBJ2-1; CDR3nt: TGTGCCAGCAGCTTAGAGTCACTAGCGGGAGTTCGGAATGAGCAGTTCTTC; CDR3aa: CASSLESLAGVRNEQFF
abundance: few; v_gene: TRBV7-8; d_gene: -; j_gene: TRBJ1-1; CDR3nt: TGTGCCAGCAATCGGGGGGCGAGTGGGAACACTGAAGCTTTCTTT; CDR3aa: CASNRGASGNTEAFF
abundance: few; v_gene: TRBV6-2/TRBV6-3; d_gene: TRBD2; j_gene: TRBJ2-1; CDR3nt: TGTGCCAGCAGTCCCCGGCTAGCGGGATTTGATGAGCAGTTCTTC; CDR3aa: CASSPRLAGFDEQFF
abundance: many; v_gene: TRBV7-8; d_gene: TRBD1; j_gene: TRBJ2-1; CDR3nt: TGTGCCAGCAGCTTAGACAGGGGGAATGAGCAGTTCTTC; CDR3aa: CASSLDRGNEQFF
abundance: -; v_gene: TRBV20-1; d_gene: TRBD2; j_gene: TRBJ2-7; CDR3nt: TGCAGTGCCCTAGCGGGGGGCTACGAGCAGTACTTC; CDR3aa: CSALAGGYEQYF
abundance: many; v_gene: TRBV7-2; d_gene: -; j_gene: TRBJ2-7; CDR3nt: TGTGCCAGCAGCTTAGGCTTCGCATACGAGCAGTACTTC; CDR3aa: CASSLGFAYEQYF
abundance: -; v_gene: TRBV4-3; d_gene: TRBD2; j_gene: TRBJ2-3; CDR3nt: TGCGCCAGCAGCCAAGATCGGGGACTAGCGGGACCAGATACGCAGTATTTT; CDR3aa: CASSQDRGLAGPDTQYF
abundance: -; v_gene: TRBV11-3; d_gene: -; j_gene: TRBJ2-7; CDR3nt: TGTGCCAGCAGTCTTAGCGAGGGTCGCGAGCAGTACTTC; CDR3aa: CASSLSEGREQYF
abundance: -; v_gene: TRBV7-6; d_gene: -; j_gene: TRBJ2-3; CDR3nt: TGTGCCAGCAGCTCCGGTGGTGTGGCAGCTACGCAGTATTTT; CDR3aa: CASSSGGVAATQYF
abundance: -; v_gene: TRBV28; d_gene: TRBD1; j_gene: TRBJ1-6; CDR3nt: TGTGCCAGCAGTTTGTTCTCAGGGGGATCCGATTCACCCCTCCACTTT; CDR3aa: CASSLFSGGSDSPLHF
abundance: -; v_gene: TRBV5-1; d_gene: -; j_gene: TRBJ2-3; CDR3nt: TGCGCCAGCAGCTTGGATGAGGGCCTGGGTACGCAGTATTTT; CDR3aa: CASSLDEGLGTQYF